This record covers a single T cell receptor beta chain. These data originate in a study of blood T cell repertoires in COVID-19. This CDR3 spans 15 amino acids. Germline V gene data show CDR1 as MNHEY and CDR2 as SVGAGI. V lost 6 bases and J lost 6; bases outside the gene matches: 11. The data were produced by immunoSEQ multiplex PCR, yet TCRdb's version contains in-frame clones alone and is incomplete. The repertoire holds about 240,000 clones, with 87% as singletons. This chain uses TRBV6-5 with TRBJ1-5; 7 bases are shared with TRBD1. The sequence came from a man between 60 and 70 years old who had recovered from COVID-19. Sequencing input: peripheral blood. The CDR3 region has the DNA TGTGCCAGCAGACCCCGACAGGGAGACGTTCAGCCCCAGCATTTT. Its protein product is CASRPRQGDVQPQHF.